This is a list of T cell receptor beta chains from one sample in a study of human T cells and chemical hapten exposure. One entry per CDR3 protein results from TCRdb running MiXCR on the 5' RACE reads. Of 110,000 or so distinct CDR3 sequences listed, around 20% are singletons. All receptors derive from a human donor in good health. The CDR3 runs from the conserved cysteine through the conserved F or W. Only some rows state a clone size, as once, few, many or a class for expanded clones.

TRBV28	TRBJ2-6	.	CASSGQGTTGSGANVLTF
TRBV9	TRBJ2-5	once	CASSADGTLQETQYF
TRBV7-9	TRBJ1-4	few	CASSLEGRGEEKLFF
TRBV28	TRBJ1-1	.	CASSPAPGNTEAFF
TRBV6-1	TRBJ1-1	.	CATQRGMNTEAFF
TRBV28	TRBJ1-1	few	CASSSATLLNTEAFF
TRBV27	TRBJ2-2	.	CASSPLPLAGGNTGELFF
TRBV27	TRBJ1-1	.	CASSLKGNTEAFF
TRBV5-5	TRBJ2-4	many	CASSLEVAAAKNIQYF
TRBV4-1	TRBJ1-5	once	CASSQGTASGNQPQHF
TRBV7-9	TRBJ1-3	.	CASSRWDTIYF
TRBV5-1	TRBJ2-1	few	CASSPLTSGSWDEQFF
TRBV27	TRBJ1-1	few	CASSPRRGEAFF
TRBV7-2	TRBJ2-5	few	CASSSYGRAPGAEYF
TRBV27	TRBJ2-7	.	CASSMNPGQTYEQYF
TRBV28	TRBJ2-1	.	CASSLSSSGGIHEQFF
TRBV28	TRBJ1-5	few	CASSQGTGGDQPQHF
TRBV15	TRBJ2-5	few	CATSRGLAGGETQYF
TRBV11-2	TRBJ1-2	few	CASSLVAGNGYTF
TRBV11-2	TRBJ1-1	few	CASSLDRVMAFF
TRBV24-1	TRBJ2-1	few	CATSPTSGVNNEQFF
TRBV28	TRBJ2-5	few	CASSRWLAGDGTQYF
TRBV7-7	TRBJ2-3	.	CASSSSGRETDTQYF
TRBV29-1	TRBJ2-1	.	CSVEVGGGRGYNEQFF
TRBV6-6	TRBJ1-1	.	CASSLTQGVNTEAFF
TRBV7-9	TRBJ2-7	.	CASSFGGLAYEQYF
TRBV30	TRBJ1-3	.	CAWSPGGTGNTIYF
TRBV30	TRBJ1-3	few	CAWSVGRQGNTIYF
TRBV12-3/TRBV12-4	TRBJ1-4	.	CASSPWATNEKLFF
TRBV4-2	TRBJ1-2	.	CASSQGINYGYTF
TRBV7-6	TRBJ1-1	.	CASSLGFSPRGAFF
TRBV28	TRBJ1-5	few	CASRSPNQPQHF
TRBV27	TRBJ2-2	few	CASTPGTGPGELFF
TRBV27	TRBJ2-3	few	CASSLTGHFTDTQYF